Listed here are 25 T cell receptor beta chains from one sample, sequenced in a study of persistence of HIV-infected CD4 T cells. The libraries were made with immunoSEQ version 4 in survey mode. Sequencing used immunoSEQ multiplex PCR; TCRdb keeps in-frame clones, though not all of them. The data contain roughly 32,000 clones, roughly 80% of them singletons. Stimulation used around 10 ug/mL lysate from CMV-infected fibroblasts. CD40L-negative CD69-negative CD45RO-high memory CD4+ T cells were sorted as populations depleted of antigen-responding cells. Antigen specificity for these receptors is unknown. Sample: CD4+ T cells sorted from PBMCs after roughly 18-hour stimulation, taken from a patient who received antiretroviral therapy. The receptors stem from an adult man with HIV who was CMV-seropositive.

This chain connects TRBV9 to TRBJ2-5; D may match TRBD1 or TRBD2 (5 bases each). The CDR3 is made up of 14 amino acids. CDR1 and CDR2 from the germline V gene are SGDLS and YYNGEE. V was clipped by 4 bases and J by 4 bases, with 14 bases between them. The CDR3 spells CASSPTGRRETQYF. CDR3 in DNA: TGTGCCAGCAGCCCGACGGGGCGACGAGAGACCCAGTACTTC. The full variable domain, completed using reference TRBV9 and TRBJ2-5, is DSGVTQTPKHLITATGQRVTLRCSPRSGDLSVYWYQQSLDQGLQFLIQYYNGEERAKGNILERFSAQQFPDLHSELNLSSLELGDSALYFCASSPTGRRETQYFGPGTRLLVL.

V and J are TRBV30 and TRBJ1-2; 8 positions match TRBD1. CDR1 and CDR2 (germline): GTSNPN, SVGIG (reference sequence). This CDR3 is built from 14 residues. V lost 4 bases to trimming and J lost 4 bases; unmatched junction nucleotides: 8. The CDR3 coding sequence is TGTGCCTGGAAAGAAGGGGGGACAGGCTATGGCTACACCTTC. It codes for CAWKEGGTGYGYTF.

As DNA, the CDR3 is TGTGCCAGCAGCTTAGATAACAGGGGTACTGAAGCTTTCTTT. As protein: CASSLDNRGTEAFF. The chain employs TRBV7-2 and TRBJ1-1, with TRBD1 identical over 7 bases. This CDR3 comprises 14 residues. Germline V gene lookup returns CDR1 SGHTA and CDR2 FQGNSA. V was pared by 1 base and J by 5 bases, with 4 bases of the junction left unmatched.

The chain carries TRBV3-1 (or the pseudogene TRBV3-2) and TRBJ2-7; TRBD1 aligns across 7 bases. The germline V gene has CDR1 LGHDT and CDR2 YNNKEL (reference sequence). The CDR3 has 15 amino acids. The V gene end was trimmed by 1 base and the J gene end by 4 bases; junction bases not matched to a gene: 7. The CDR3 DNA reads as TGTGCCAGCAGCCAAGGGTGGACAGGCCGATACGAGCAGTACTTC. Translated: CASSQGWTGRYEQYF.

The chain has TRBV6-6 and TRBJ1-5; maybe TRBD1 (5 bases). The CDR3 is 13 amino acids. Germline values: CDR1 MNHNY, CDR2 SVGAGI (reference sequence). Trimming took 3 bases from V and 4 from J, leaving 7 bases between them. CDR3 residues: CASSYGGNQPQHF. The CDR3 DNA is TGTGCCAGCAGTTATGGGGGTAATCAGCCCCAGCATTTT.

The chain carries TRBV18 and TRBJ2-2, with D perhaps TRBD2 (7 bases). Germline CDR1 is KGHSH and CDR2 is LQKENI. The CDR3 runs to 17 residues. Trimming took 3 bases from V and 5 from J, leaving 19 bases between them. CDR3 DNA sequence: TGTGCCAGCTCACCCCCGGGGGGCAGCTTACAGACCGGGGAGCTGTTTTTT. This encodes CASSPPGGSLQTGELFF.

This chain links TRBV19 with TRBJ1-1, with TRBD1 identical over 8 bases. Looked up from germline, CDR1 is LNHDA and CDR2 is SQIVND (reference sequence). The CDR3 length is 13 residues. V shed 5 bases, J shed 7 bases, and the junction held 6 bases outside the gene matches. The CDR3 is CASSAQGGGEAFF. In nucleotides, the CDR3 is TGTGCCAGTAGTGCACAGGGGGGAGGTGAAGCTTTCTTT.

This clone was seen a few times. The chain joins TRBV7-9 to TRBJ1-2; perhaps TRBD1 as D (6 bases). The CDR3 has 15 residues. Germline CDR1 reads SEHNR; CDR2 reads FQNEAQ (reference sequence). Deletions cut 3 bases from V and 2 bases from J, with 13 bases between. The CDR3 nucleotides are TGTGCCAGCAGCTTTTACCTCGGACAGAACTATGGCTACACCTTC. Its protein product is CASSFYLGQNYGYTF.

The rearrangement uses TRBV7-8 and TRBJ1-2; no firm D call. The V end was cut by 5 bases, the J end by 6 bases, with 13 bases between. The germline V gene encodes CDR1 SGHVS and CDR2 FQNEAQ. The CDR3 totals 13 residues. This chain's CDR3 is CASSQEPVDGYTF. The DNA of the CDR3 is TGTGCCAGCAGCCAGGAGCCTGTCGATGGCTACACCTTC.

The gene calls are TRBV5-1 and TRBJ2-1; tentative D call: TRBD2 (5 bases). CDR1 and CDR2 from the germline V gene are SGHRS and YFSETQ. The V and J ends lost 5 bases and 3 bases respectively, with 12 bases between them. CDR3 length: 14 amino acids. CDR3 DNA: TGCGCCAGCAGACTTGTGGGAGTCTACAATGAGCAGTTCTTC. Its protein is CASRLVGVYNEQFF.

This clone was detected only once. This sequence joins TRBV5-1 and TRBJ2-5; 7 positions agree with TRBD1. Germline values: CDR1 SGHRS, CDR2 YFSETQ. The ends lost 1 base at V and 5 bases at J; junction bases unmatched: 8. This CDR3 has 15 residues. The CDR3 is CASSLTSTGLETQYF. In DNA, the CDR3 is TGCGCCAGCAGCTTGACCTCGACAGGGTTGGAGACCCAGTACTTC. The full variable domain, completed using reference TRBV5-1 and TRBJ2-5, is KAGVTQTPRYLIKTRGQQVTLSCSPISGHRSVSWYQQTPGQGLQFLFEYFSETQRNKGNFPGRFSGRQFSNSRSEMNVSTLELGDSALYLCASSLTSTGLETQYFGPGTRLLVL.

V and J are TRBV15 and TRBJ1-1; no clear D gene. From germline, CDR1 is LNHNV and CDR2 YYDKDF (reference sequence). Between the trimmed V and J ends, which lost 0 bases and 4 bases, there was a span of 9 bases. CDR3 length: 14 amino acids. The CDR3 DNA follows: TGTGCCACCAGCAGAGATCATTCGGTCACTGAAGCTTTCTTT. Translated: CATSRDHSVTEAFF.

Comments on this clone: Other DNA sequences in this specimen translate into the identical CDR3. This chain connects TRBV6-5 to TRBJ1-5; 7 nucleotides line up with TRBD1. Per the germline V gene, CDR1 is MNHEY and CDR2 is SVGAGI. This CDR3 is built from 15 residues. V gave up 6 bases and J gave up 0 bases; unmatched junction bases: 5. The CDR3 sequence is CASRRQGGSNQPQHF. As DNA, the CDR3 is TGTGCCAGCAGGCGACAGGGAGGTAGCAATCAGCCCCAGCATTTT.

The chain uses TRBV20-1 and TRBJ2-3; weak D call: TRBD2 (7 bases). Trimming cost V 3 bases and J 3 bases, with 19 bases left between them. Germline CDR1 reads DFQATT; CDR2 reads SNEGSKA (reference sequence). The CDR3 extends over 16 amino acids. This chain's CDR3 is CSASGAGGRATDTQYF. CDR3 nucleotides: TGCAGTGCTAGTGGGGCCGGGGGGCGCGCAACAGATACGCAGTATTTT.

V is TRBV27 and J is TRBJ2-5, with 10 bases matching TRBD1. Unmatched junction bases numbered 8, after V lost 4 bases and J lost 6 bases. The V gene's germline CDR1 is MNHEY and CDR2 SMNVEV (reference sequence). This CDR3 region has 15 residues. This CDR3 is CASSSQGTGVKTQYF. The CDR3, as DNA: TGTGCCAGCAGTTCTCAGGGGACAGGGGTGAAGACCCAGTACTTC.

The rearrangement uses TRBV3-1 (or the pseudogene TRBV3-2) and TRBJ1-1; D might be TRBD1 (6 bases). This CDR3 has 18 residues. Trimming shortened V by 3 bases and J by 1 base, and 21 bases separated the two germline ends. Germline lookup yields CDR1 LGHDT and CDR2 YNNKEL (reference sequence). The CDR3 loop reads CASSQVDSGGGTNTEAFF. The CDR3 DNA follows: TGTGCCAGCAGCCAGGTAGACAGTGGGGGCGGGACGAACACTGAAGCTTTCTTT.

This clone was recorded once. The chain combines TRBV12-3 or TRBV12-4 with TRBJ2-7; D is unresolved. V lost 1 base and J lost 7, with 8 bases in between. The CDR3 covers 12 residues. CDR3 coding DNA: TGTGCCAGCAGTTTAGGAGTGGGAGAGCAGTACTTC. This codes for CASSLGVGEQYF.

Details on this clone: At one of its ends the junction is not consistent with the germline gene, which may arise from a read error. This chain links TRBV7-3 with TRBJ2-1; D may be TRBD2 (6 bases). The CDR3 runs to 15 residues. Germline CDR1 reads SGHTA; CDR2 reads FQGTGA. This chain's CDR3 is CASSLMRTNYNEQFF. CDR3 sequence (DNA): TGTGCCAGCAGTTTAATGAGGACTAACTACAATGAGCAGTTCTTC.

This chain links TRBV2 with TRBJ2-7; tentatively, D is TRBD1 (7 bases). Germline V gene data show CDR1 as SNHLY and CDR2 as FYNNEI. V was pared by 6 bases and J by 7 bases, with 16 bases between. The CDR3 contains 13 residues. This chain's CDR3 is CASRGGGIGEQYF. The CDR3 DNA reads TGTGCCAGCAGAGGGGGCGGGATCGGGGAGCAGTACTTC.

J is TRBJ1-1 and V is TRBV10-3, with 8 bases identical to TRBD1. Germline CDR1 is ENHRY and CDR2 is SYGVKD. V shed 6 bases and J 2 bases; nucleotides not matched to a gene: 5. The CDR3 is made up of 14 amino acids. CDR3 loop: CAISARGRNTEAFF. CDR3 DNA: TGTGCCATCAGCGCCAGGGGGCGCAACACTGAAGCTTTCTTT.

This chain joins TRBV5-1 and TRBJ1-1, with no clear D. V shed 0 bases and J shed 1 base, with 7 bases lying between them. In germline, CDR1 is SGHRS, CDR2 YFSETQ. The CDR3 covers 14 residues. The CDR3 sequence: CASSLGAENTEAFF. CDR3 in DNA: TGCGCCAGCAGCTTGGGGGCAGAGAACACTGAAGCTTTCTTT.

The chain links TRBV7-9 to TRBJ1-1; a possible D gene is TRBD1 (5 bases). This CDR3 spans 16 amino acids. V lost 5 bases and J 3 bases, leaving 19 bases between the germline ends. The germline gives CDR1 SEHNR, CDR2 FQNEAQ (reference sequence). Here the CDR3 reads CASSLPGVAGYTEAFF. For the CDR3, the DNA is TGTGCCAGCAGCCTTCCGGGGGTTGCAGGATACACTGAAGCTTTCTTT.

The chain couples TRBV3-1 (or the pseudogene TRBV3-2) to TRBJ2-5; 10 bases align to TRBD1. The V segment lost 5 bases and the J segment 6 bases; nucleotides outside the gene matches: 15. This CDR3 has 17 residues. CDR1 LGHDT and CDR2 YNNKEL come from the germline V gene (reference sequence). In DNA, the CDR3 is TGTGCCAGCAGCGAGACTGATTCGACAGGGGGCACGCAGACCCAGTACTTC. Translating gives CASSETDSTGGTQTQYF.

This CDR3 reads CASSQRGTNQPQHF. Written as DNA, the CDR3 is TGTGCCAGCAGCCAACGAGGGACTAATCAGCCCCAGCATTTT. The gene calls are TRBV3-1 (or the pseudogene TRBV3-2) and TRBJ1-5; D perhaps matches TRBD1 (5 bases). V lost 2 bases and J 4 bases, leaving 9 bases between the germline ends. The CDR3 length is 14 residues. The germline gives CDR1 LGHDT, CDR2 YNNKEL (reference sequence).

This chain links TRBV7-2 with TRBJ1-2, with 9 bases lining up with TRBD1. The CDR3 extends over 16 amino acids. CDR1 is SGHTA, CDR2 FQGNSA, per germline. V was clipped by 5 bases and J by 7 bases; unmatched bases: 14. The CDR3 sequence is CASSPWTGAAVGGYTF. CDR3 in DNA: TGTGCCAGCAGCCCCTGGACAGGGGCCGCCGTGGGTGGCTACACCTTC.